This entry features one T cell receptor beta chain sequence. The sample comes from a study of control samples from healthy donors and cancer patients. Trimming shortened V by 0 bases and J by 8 bases, and 9 bases separated the two germline ends. CDR1 and CDR2 (germline): MNHEY, SVGAGI. The CDR3 has 13 residues. The table came from immunoSEQ multiplex PCR; TCRdb's copy has only in-frame clones and leaves some out. The sample carries 100,000 to 150,000 clones, approximately 92% recorded once. This receptor was taken from an elderly man with head and neck cancer. V is TRBV6-5 and J is TRBJ2-3; D might be TRBD1 (5 bases). The sequenced material came from PBMCs. CDR3: CASSYSGQSTQYF. In DNA form, the CDR3 reads TGTGCCAGCAGTTACTCGGGGCAGAGTACGCAGTATTTT.